Listed below are T cell receptor beta chains from one sample, sequenced in a study of OX40 agonist ivuxolimab in advanced cancers. Repertoires were generated with immunoSEQ multiplex PCR, while TCRdb's copy carries only in-frame clones and drops some. The data contain about 600 clones, roughly 70% of them seen just once; the ten biggest clones take up about 20%. The sequencing here drew on CD4+ or CD8+ T cells sorted from blood, taken in a trial of the OX40 agonist ivuxolimab. These TCRs come from an adult with an advanced solid tumor such as melanoma, head and neck, liver or kidney cancer. CDR3s include the opening cysteine and the closing phenylalanine or tryptophan. Clone size is stated in some rows and not others, as once, few, many or a class when expanded.

v_call clone_size cdr3_aa
TRBV6-8 NA CASTSGSRVNTEAFF
TRBV6-8 NA CASSQPNTEAFF
TRBV28 NA CASSLRTGGTQGTFF
TRBV6-8 NA CASRPPEGQGFEGNYGYTF
TRBV6-8 NA CASSYRRDTEAFF
TRBV11-3 large CASSGTSGGDITYNEQFF
TRBV10-3 few CAISESGTGKQYF
TRBV6-1 large CASSEDRGWELFF
TRBV28 NA CASSRTRTGPIYGYTF
TRBV19 NA CASSTDSLNQPQHF
TRBV11-3 few CASSSSLADFNEQFF
TRBV6-1 NA CASSEAGGLAGWSYEQYF
TRBV28 NA CASSFPGQGDYGYTF
TRBV14 NA CASSLFSSGANVLTF